This T cell receptor (beta chain) was obtained from a study of shared clonotypes between healthy human individuals (dated by TCRdb to the early 2020s). General notes on the study: A few men and a couple of women, aged 18 to 49 years, made up the cohort. For each donor, CD4 naive and CD4 memory were each run on three plates, CD8 naive on two plates, and CD8 memory on one plate. Blood TCR repertoires of 5 or 6 healthy adults were deeply sequenced to estimate repertoire size and the extent of clonotype sharing between individuals. Leukapheresis yielded between about 0.9 and 9 billion PBMCs per donor. Different laboratories and diverse techniques were used to prepare libraries and sequence TCR repertoires, to increase sequencing depth and limit assay-specific biases.

Trimming at the junction amounts to 4 bases on V and 0 bases on J, and the germline ends lie 11 bases apart. The germline V gene sets CDR1 to SGHRS and CDR2 to YFSETQ. There are 14 amino acids in the CDR3, from cysteine to phenylalanine inclusive. Only the CDR3 region is kept as DNA, spanning 42 bases read in frame from base 1. Overall results and qualifications from the work: Sampling was restricted to blood, and TCR repertoires in tissues likely differ from the TCR repertoires found in blood. Larger estimated clonotype richness was generally found for naive subsets than for memory subsets. Compared with non-shared clonotypes, the clonotypes found in all four sorted-subset donors had higher generation probabilities. Pairwise subsampling indicated that sequencing depth was expected to affect the degree of clonotype sharing among donors. Around 5.4% of naive CD4, 3% to 4% of naive CD8, roughly 2.4% of memory CD4, and about 0.4% of memory CD8 clonotypes were shared across a few donors. Even with the large sequencing depth, rarefaction of the sorted-subset datasets indicated that sequencing was incomplete. The small number of donors limited the genetic and exposure-history diversity represented.

TCR CDR3 regions were amplified from genomic DNA by multiplex PCR using the deep immunoSEQ assay. Genomic DNA extracted from each cell subset was distributed evenly over all wells of several immunoSEQ 96-well plates, and each plate served as one replicate. For sorted subsets, each replicate PCR was loaded with about 0.2 ug genomic DNA, equivalent to 30,000 to 35,000 T cell genomes. Purified libraries were measured with a Qubit 3.0 fluorometer, size-checked on a Bioanalyzer 2100, and measured again with the KAPA Library Quantification kit. Each immunoSEQ 96-well plate was sequenced on its own single-read 150-cycle Illumina NextSeq 550 flow cell. The published analysis was carried out like this. Because the immunoSEQ output included only junctional sequences and no quality scores, the filtering could not be the same as the filtering used for full-length reads. Sequences were annotated with PyIR, a Python wrapper for IgBLAST v1.9, using IMGT germline references to assign V/J genes and CDR3. Reads were removed for weak V/J assignments (E-value above 1e-6), missing CDR3, stop codons, out-of-frame junctions, or ambiguous translated residues. V3J clonotypes were defined by identical inferred V gene, J gene, and CDR3 amino acid sequence. To compute the percentage overlap between repertoires, the number of shared unique clonotypes was divided by the size of the smaller repertoire. Richness of each repertoire was evaluated using RTK rarefaction, the Chao1 estimator, and Recon v2.1 estimates of unobserved clonotypes. For all TCRbeta clonotypes obtained by the gDNA method from a few donors, generation probabilities were computed with OLGA. Imported from immuneACCESS, the table was reduced by TCRdb to in-frame sequences with V and J called. These copies leave out some clones; in studies compared against another copy, an unresolved V gene accounts for under half, and the cause of the remainder is not known. D and trimming come from the DNA, and the V and J calls and clone size come from that table. The sample records approximately 1.1 million clones, 70% to 80% of which are singletons. The ten biggest clones cover approximately 0.5% of the sample.

The sample holds one count of this clone. No antigen is known for it. There are no base qualities to consult, and no much larger clone falls within one base. Donors were healthy HIV-negative adults with no recently reported acute infections or vaccinations. Every donor was a Caucasian adult living in Nashville, Tennessee, USA. CD4+ T cells were enriched through magnetic negative selection, after which naive cells were positively selected on CD45RA and the remaining negative fraction served as the memory subset. Blood was collected by leukapheresis, and PBMCs were isolated by Ficoll-Histopaque density gradient centrifugation and then cryopreserved in liquid nitrogen vapor phase. Analytical flow cytometry was used to check the purity and quantity of every magnetically sorted T cell population. Genomic DNA was isolated from every sorted fraction and measured by UV absorbance on a Nanodrop 2000c.

This sequence was found in a man between 18 and 29 years old in good health. Some clones in this sample may be carry-over from other donors' samples. Input material: memory CD4+ T cells from PBMCs. The meaning of the sample's cell subset or site label: CD45RA-negative fraction. This chain joins TRBV5-1 to TRBJ2-7; no D gene is confidently identified. Here is the DNA: TGCGCCAGCAGCCTAACTGATGCCTCCTACGAGCAGTACTTC. Its translation reads: CASSLTDASYEQYF.